This TCR beta chain was sequenced for a study of shared clonotypes between healthy human individuals. The germline gives CDR1 SEHNR, CDR2 FQNEAQ (reference sequence). The CDR3 runs to 14 residues. Trimming pared 2 bases from V and 2 bases from J, leaving 8 bases between. Study findings and constraints: For naive CD4 cells, roughly 4.6% of clonotypes were shared across a few donors. Across subsets, estimated richness was generally greater for naive than for memory populations.

A remark on this clone: Its antigen is unidentified.

TCRdb's copy holds only in-frame clones and misses some; the assay was immunoSEQ multiplex PCR. The sample lists about 2 million clones; over 85% were seen once. The receptor comes from a young man in good health. The chain has TRBV7-9 and TRBJ2-3; D call uncertain. The source material was naive CD4+ T cells sorted from blood. Subset denoted: CD45RA+ positively selected. The CDR3 nucleotides are TGTGCCAGCAGCTTAAATCCTCTCACAGATACGCAGTATTTT. Encoded protein: CASSLNPLTDTQYF.